The 18 T cell receptor beta chains in this list originate from one sample, sequenced in a study of Ad26.COV2.S vaccination and SARS-CoV-2 variants. As to treatment: around 19 received Ad26.COV2.S at low or high dose, single or two shots; 5 received placebo; per-sample allocation not given. The samples date from day 63 after the first vaccine or placebo injection. TCRdb's copy holds only in-frame clones and misses some; the assay was immunoSEQ multiplex PCR. Of about 440,000 clones in the sample, less than 95% were seen once. The input for sequencing was peripheral blood, taken in a trial of Ad26.COV2.S vaccine versus placebo. Receptor source: a person between 18 and 59 years old who received the Ad26.COV2.S COVID-19 vaccine or a placebo.

This clone was picked up one time. V gene TRBV7-9 combines with J gene TRBJ2-5; TRBD1 is a possible D gene (5 bases). In germline, CDR1 is SEHNR, CDR2 FQNEAQ (reference sequence). The CDR3 extends over 15 amino acids. The V end was cut by 1 base, the J end by 4 bases, with 13 bases between. The CDR3 here is CASSLGRVPRETQYF. CDR3 nucleotide sequence: TGTGCCAGCAGCTTAGGCAGGGTTCCCAGAGAGACCCAGTACTTC.

The chain links TRBV21-1 to TRBJ2-2. TRBV21-1 is marked as a pseudogene. CDR3 size: 16 residues. The CDR3 nucleotides read TGTGCCAGCAGCAGATCCAGCTGGCGGAACACCGGGGAGCTGTTTTTT. This codes for CASSRSSWRNTGELFF.

To note about this clone: Other nucleotide sequences from this sample produce the same CDR3. The rearrangement uses TRBV7-3 and TRBJ2-3; D remains ambiguous. Trimming shortened V by 3 bases and J by 1 base, and 5 bases separated the two germline ends. CDR1 and CDR2 from the germline V gene are SGHTA and FQGTGA. This CDR3 contains 13 residues. The CDR3 DNA is TGTGCCAGCAGCTTGGACCGCACAGATACGCAGTATTTT. This sequence encodes CASSLDRTDTQYF.

The CDR3, as DNA: TGTGCCAGCAGCCCCTCCTTTGCCGGGACTAGCCTCCCCTACGAGCAGTACTTC. Protein product: CASSPSFAGTSLPYEQYF. V gene TRBV7-2 combines with J gene TRBJ2-7; 9 bases align to TRBD2. The CDR3 totals 18 residues. Germline trimming cut 5 bases from V and 2 bases from J; bases unmatched to any gene: 16. CDR1 and CDR2 from the germline V gene are SGHTA and FQGNSA.

CDR3 nucleotides: TGCGCCAGCAGCTTGGGGACTAGCGGGAGCACATACGAGCAGTACTTC. The encoded protein is CASSLGTSGSTYEQYF. The rearrangement joins TRBV5-1 to TRBJ2-7; 13 nucleotides match TRBD2. The V and J ends lost 0 bases and 4 bases, in that order; junction bases with no gene match: 4. Germline V gene lookup returns CDR1 SGHRS and CDR2 YFSETQ. CDR3 length: 16 amino acids.

This sequence joins TRBV14 and TRBJ2-7; 14 bases align to TRBD2. V lost 0 bases and J lost 1; bases outside the gene matches: 11. Looked up from germline, CDR1 is SGHDN and CDR2 is FVKESK. The CDR3 contains 20 residues. The CDR3 bases are TGTGCCAGCAGCCAAGAATCGACTAGCGGGAGGGCCAAGGGATCCTACGAGCAGTACTTC. It translates to CASSQESTSGRAKGSYEQYF.

J is TRBJ2-5 and V is TRBV11-2, with unresolved D. V dropped 5 bases and J dropped 5 bases, with 12 bases sitting between them. Germline V CDR1 and CDR2: SGHAT, FQNNGV. The CDR3 covers 13 residues. The CDR3 is CASSNSPLETQYF. The CDR3, as DNA: TGTGCCAGCAGCAACAGCCCCCTGGAGACCCAGTACTTC.

The chain is built from TRBV14 and TRBJ2-6; D is uncertain. CDR3 length: 15 residues. Germline V gene data show CDR1 as SGHDN and CDR2 as FVKESK. The ends were cut back, 0 bases at V and 4 bases at J, with 7 bases in the middle. The CDR3 nucleotides are TGTGCCAGCAGCCAAGATCTGGGGGGGGCCAACGTCCTGACTTTC. This translates into CASSQDLGGANVLTF.

The chain has TRBV5-1 and TRBJ2-1, with TRBD2 matching over 11 bases. This CDR3 spans 13 amino acids. Germline V gives CDR1 SGHRS, CDR2 YFSETQ. V shed 6 bases and J 8 bases; nucleotides not matched to a gene: 4. CDR3 loop: CASTLAGGDEQFF. The CDR3 nucleotides read TGCGCCAGCACCCTAGCGGGAGGTGATGAGCAGTTCTTC.

The rearrangement uses TRBV19 and TRBJ1-4; TRBD1 might be the D (5 bases). CDR1 and CDR2 (germline): LNHDA, SQIVND (reference sequence). Trimming took off 3 bases at V and 3 bases at J, with 8 bases between the two ends. The CDR3 is made up of 14 amino acids. The CDR3 region has the DNA TGTGCCAGTAGTATGGGCAGGGCTAATGAAAAACTGTTTTTT. Translated, it gives CASSMGRANEKLFF.

The V gene is TRBV3-1 (or the pseudogene TRBV3-2), the J gene TRBJ2-7, with a tentative D call TRBD2 (5 bases). The V gene lost 4 bases and the J gene lost 4 bases, with 14 bases spanning the gap. The CDR3 runs to 14 residues. The germline V gene has CDR1 LGHDT and CDR2 YNNKEL (reference sequence). Here the CDR3 reads CASSRGLVSYEQYF. In DNA, the CDR3 is TGTGCCAGCAGCCGTGGACTCGTCAGTTACGAGCAGTACTTC.

The gene calls are TRBV6-2 or TRBV6-3 and TRBJ2-1; D might be TRBD1 or TRBD2, each matching 7 bases. The CDR3 has 17 amino acids. Germline values: CDR1 MNHEY, CDR2 SVGEGT. V lost 2 bases, J lost 8 bases, and 22 bases lay in between. The CDR3 nucleotides read TGTGCCAGCAGTTACGTGATAGGGGGCTGGCGGGAGTATGAGCAGTTCTTC. Translating gives CASSYVIGGWREYEQFF.

The V and J genes are TRBV23-1 and TRBJ2-7; 8 positions agree with TRBD1. TRBV23-1 is reported as an ORF; its role is uncertain. V lost 0 bases and J lost 1; bases outside the gene matches: 17. The CDR3 has 20 residues. CDR3: CASSQSATHVRQGRSYEQYF. The CDR3 coding sequence is TGCGCCAGCAGTCAATCAGCCACGCATGTCCGACAGGGGAGGTCCTACGAGCAGTACTTC.

The chain uses TRBV25-1 and TRBJ1-2; D remains ambiguous. V dropped 4 bases and J dropped 4 bases, with 13 bases sitting between them. The CDR3 spans 14 residues. CDR1 is MGHDK, CDR2 SYGVNS, per germline. CDR3 coding DNA: TGTGCCAGCAGTGTCCGGGAGGAAACCTATGGCTACACCTTC. Translating it yields CASSVREETYGYTF.

The J gene is TRBJ1-6, the V gene TRBV10-2; D may be TRBD1 (6 bases). Germline CDR1 and CDR2: WSHSY and SAAADI. This CDR3 contains 15 residues. V was cut by 4 bases and J by 5 bases, with 12 bases left in between. The CDR3: CASSATGLDNSPLHF. CDR3 bases: TGCGCCAGCAGTGCCACAGGGCTGGATAATTCACCCCTCCACTTT.

The V gene is TRBV13, the J gene TRBJ2-1, with TRBD2 identical over 10 bases. This CDR3 has 15 residues. Per germline, CDR1 PRHDT and CDR2 FYEKMQ (reference sequence). The V and J ends lost 7 bases and 3 bases, in that order; junction bases with no gene match: 6. In nucleotides, the CDR3 is TGTGCCAGCACCCTGCGACTAGCGGGCTACAATGAGCAGTTCTTC. Translating it yields CASTLRLAGYNEQFF. The whole variable domain, remainder taken from reference TRBV13 and TRBJ2-1, is AAGVIQSPRHLIKEKRETATLKCYPIPRHDTVYWYQQGPGQDPQFLISFYEKMQSDKGSIPDRFSAQQFSDYHSELNMSSLELGDSALYFCASTLRLAGYNEQFFGPGTRLTVL.

J is TRBJ1-4 and V is TRBV6-5, with 7 bases aligning to TRBD1. The CDR3 is made up of 14 amino acids. Trimming cost V 6 bases and J 4 bases; bases outside gene matches: 5. The V gene's germline CDR1 is MNHEY and CDR2 SVGAGI. The CDR3 sequence is CASSDRALNEKLFF. CDR3 sequence (DNA): TGTGCCAGCAGCGACAGGGCCCTTAATGAAAAACTGTTTTTT.

This clone was recorded once. The J gene is TRBJ2-2, the V gene TRBV28; 7 nucleotides line up with TRBD2. Trimming cost V 4 bases and J 6 bases; bases outside gene matches: 5. The CDR3 covers 14 residues. The V gene's germline CDR1 is MDHEN and CDR2 SYDVKM. The CDR3 protein is CASSSSGGSGELFF. CDR3 DNA: TGTGCCAGCAGTTCCTCCGGGGGGTCCGGGGAGCTGTTTTTT.